This T cell receptor (beta chain) was identified in a study of T cells in Graves' hyperthyroidism and ophthalmopathy (dated by TCRdb to between 2018 and 2021). General notes on the study: Peripheral blood samples were taken at the time of initial diagnosis, prior to any treatment. According to the paper, TCR Vbeta CDR3 sequencing was carried out on approximately 140 peripheral blood samples, which came from about 45 ophthalmopathy, approximately 78 hyperthyroidism and around 17 progressor patients. Prospective prediction of ophthalmopathy was tested in an independent validation cohort of 18 to 20 hyperthyroidism patients and around 16 patients who later progressed to ophthalmopathy. The study also compared thyroid tissue and blood T-cell repertoires from roughly six Graves' hyperthyroidism patients. After blood sampling, hyperthyroidism patients were treated with methimazole at a starting dose of 30 mg daily, and ophthalmopathy patients were treated with high-dose intravenous methylprednisolone. The 100 discovery patients were divided at random into training and test sets in a 7:3 ratio. A discovery cohort of about a hundred patients, roughly 43 with Graves' ophthalmopathy and roughly 59 with stable Graves' hyperthyroidism, was used to find distinguishing TCR V-J signatures.

Many counts were recorded for this clonotype. Its antigen is unknown. One end of the junction varies from germline; a read error may be responsible. Reading from cysteine to phenylalanine, the CDR3 counts 14 amino acids. This entry keeps only the CDR3 DNA: 42 bases, framed from base 1. The CDR1 and CDR2 encoded by the germline V gene are MNHEY and SVGAGI. Broad study findings and their caveats: In validation, the model predicted progression to ophthalmopathy a median of approximately 6.3 months before onset, with about 64% sensitivity and 72.22% specificity. Sample size was not statistically predetermined, and blinding of investigators to group allocation was not performed. In cross-validation, a model built on a 13 V-J signature told ophthalmopathy apart from stable hyperthyroidism with less than 90% sensitivity and roughly 81% specificity, and in testing the same model reached 80%/75%. Blood samples also contained most of the expanded thyroid clonotypes (frequency above 0.001), which suggests that blood repertoires may reflect thyroid immune responses.

Amplification of TCR beta CDR3 regions was carried out from RNA transcripts. A first-round RT-PCR of the TCR CDR3 used the HTBI primer set with the Qiagen OneStep RT-PCR kit. The libraries were constructed in a second round of multiplex PCR and then size-selected and purified. Sequencing of the libraries was done on an Illumina HiSeq2000 using paired-end 100 bp reads. Regarding the original processing steps: SOAPnuke was used to process the raw data, with reads discarded if the reads contained adapters or uncalled bases, had a mean Phred below 15, or lacked an exact constant-primer or identifier match. COPE v1.2.5 was used to merge the high-quality paired reads, and each unique nucleotide sequence was defined as a clonotype. MiTCR v1.1 was used to align clonotypes to the IMGT TRBV, TRBD and TRBJ reference segments. The analysis included only V-J combinations with a frequency above 0.0001, which together covered 99% to 99.2% of the repertoires. A TCS score was defined as the ratio between F50 (clonal expansion) and ExV (chaos), using BLOSUM62-based TCRdist between CDR3 peptides within each V-J. Welch's t-statistics and random forest reduced approximately 520 V-J features to fewer than 15, which were used in a naive Bayes classifier (R e1071). Through fastp at Q25 and MiXCR, TCRdb rebuilt clones from the public reads, retaining in-frame beta chains. Identical CDR3 protein sequences are pooled into one entry, listed with their most common genes and DNA. TCRdb, not the original authors, processed these V and J calls. For this sample there are under 400,000 distinct CDR3 sequences; 15% to 20% appear just once. The ten largest clones take up about a sixth of the sample.

Ophthalmopathy patients had moderately to severely active disease, Clinical Activity Score of at least 3, NOSPECS grade of at least 4, and duration under 3 months. Patients with uncontrolled infections, other autoimmune diseases, pregnancy or lactation were excluded. Diagnoses were established on the basis of clinical symptoms, serum thyroxine and TRAb, thyroid ultrasound, and orbital computed tomography. PBMCs were isolated from 10 ml of fresh peripheral blood by Ficoll-Paque density gradient centrifugation. Total RNA was extracted using Trizol reagent, and RNA quality was assessed on an Agilent 2100 Bioanalyzer.

This receptor was obtained from a woman in her thirties or forties with Graves' ophthalmopathy. The chain joins TRBV6-5 to TRBJ1-1, and possibly TRBD1, on 5 matching bases. Material: blood. CDR3 reads: CASGYGDWGTEAFF. At the DNA level, the sequence is TGTGCCAGCGGTTACGGGGACTGGGGCACTGAAGCTTTCTTT.